Listed here are 30 T cell receptor beta chains from one sample, sequenced in a study of T cell responses to AZD1222 COVID-19 vaccine. Clones were sequenced by immunoSEQ multiplex PCR, and TCRdb holds only the in-frame ones, with some missing. Among about 98,000 clones listed, 88% were seen once. Sequencing used peripheral blood, obtained on day 0 of AZD1222 vaccination. Receptors were obtained from an adult in good health.

V and J are TRBV24-1 and TRBJ2-7, with 9 bases identical to TRBD1. Trimming took 3 bases from V and 5 from J; bases not matched to a gene: 4. The length of the CDR3 is 14 residues. Germline assignment: CDR1 KGHDR and CDR2 SFDVKD. The CDR3 sequence: CATSDPDRGHEQYF. CDR3 in DNA: TGTGCCACCAGTGATCCGGACAGGGGCCACGAGCAGTACTTC.

This clone came up once. J is TRBJ1-5 and V is TRBV12-3 or TRBV12-4; D is undetermined. Trimming stripped 3 bases from V and 5 bases from J, with 5 bases between. CDR3 length equals 12 residues. This CDR3 is CASSFGDQPQHF. Here the CDR3 DNA reads TGTGCCAGCAGTTTTGGAGATCAGCCCCAGCATTTT.

The genes are TRBV30 and TRBJ2-7; unclear D gene. This CDR3 region has 11 residues. Germline V gene data show CDR1 as GTSNPN and CDR2 as SVGIG (reference sequence). V lost 2 bases to trimming and J lost 3 bases, with 5 bases between them. CDR3 amino acids: CAWSTNYEQYF. The CDR3 DNA is TGTGCCTGGAGTACCAACTACGAGCAGTACTTC.

The chain links TRBV28 to TRBJ1-5; D possibly corresponds to TRBD1 (5 bases). V lost 6 bases and J 7 bases, leaving 10 bases between the germline ends. The germline CDR1 and CDR2 sequences are MDHEN and SYDVKM. CDR3 length: 12 residues. The CDR3 sequence: CASRSGPQPQHF. In DNA form, the CDR3 reads TGTGCCAGCAGATCAGGGCCCCAGCCCCAGCATTTT.

This chain links TRBV3-1 (or the pseudogene TRBV3-2) with TRBJ2-2; TRBD2 agrees at 11 bases. The germline CDR1 and CDR2 sequences are LGHDT and YNNKEL (reference sequence). The CDR3 length is 16 residues. After removal of 2 bases from V and 5 bases from J, the junction contained 4 bases not matched to a gene. The CDR3 loop is CASSQPSGRWTGELFF. CDR3 in DNA: TGTGCCAGCAGCCAACCTAGCGGGAGGTGGACCGGGGAGCTGTTTTTT.

The chain combines TRBV30 with TRBJ1-6; no clear D gene. The V end lost 2 bases, the J end lost 0 bases, and 11 bases lay between the germline ends. This CDR3 contains 16 residues. The germline V gene encodes CDR1 GTSNPN and CDR2 SVGIG (reference sequence). Written as DNA, the CDR3 is TGTGCCTGGAGTTCCGCCAGGAGCTCCTATAATTCACCCCTCCACTTT. Its protein product is CAWSSARSSYNSPLHF.

The V gene is TRBV7-2, the J gene TRBJ2-5; D remains unclear. The CDR3 runs 14 residues. Germline V gene sequence: CDR1 SGHTA, CDR2 FQGNSA. V was pared by 5 bases and J by 2 bases, with 12 bases between. The CDR3: CASSPSRAQETQYF. The CDR3, as DNA: TGTGCCAGCAGCCCGTCAAGGGCGCAAGAGACCCAGTACTTC.

The rearrangement uses TRBV10-1 and TRBJ1-1, with D possibly TRBD1 on 5 matching bases. Germline loops: CDR1 WNHNN, CDR2 SYGVQD (reference sequence). V was trimmed by 5 bases and J by 4 bases, leaving 14 bases between them. The CDR3 loop spans 14 amino acids. The CDR3 sequence: CASSSARVGTEAFF. CDR3 DNA sequence: TGCGCCAGCAGTTCTGCCAGGGTTGGCACTGAAGCTTTCTTT.

The J gene is TRBJ2-1, the V gene TRBV28; 7 bases agree with TRBD2. This CDR3 spans 17 amino acids. Germline values: CDR1 MDHEN, CDR2 SYDVKM. V was pared by 7 bases and J by 1 base, with 13 bases of the junction left unmatched. The CDR3 region has the DNA TGTGCCAGCACCCTTGGAGGCGGGAGCATATCCTACAATGAGCAGTTCTTC. Protein product: CASTLGGGSISYNEQFF. The full variable domain, in which reference TRBV28 and TRBJ2-1 provide the parts outside the CDR3, is DVKVTQSSRYLVKRTGEKVFLECVQDMDHENMFWYRQDPGLGLRLIYFSYDVKMKEKGDIPEGYSVSREKKERFSLILESASTNQTSMYLCASTLGGGSISYNEQFFGPGTRLTVL.

The chain links TRBV19 to TRBJ2-3; 14 bases map to TRBD2. In germline, CDR1 is LNHDA, CDR2 SQIVND (reference sequence). V dropped 4 bases and J dropped 6; count of bases not matched to a gene: 15. This CDR3 region has 19 residues. As DNA, the CDR3 is TGTGCCAGTAGTAGTTTAATTGCGACTAGCGGGAGGGCCACGGATACGCAGTATTTT. Amino acid sequence: CASSSLIATSGRATDTQYF.

The chain carries TRBV5-4 and TRBJ2-6, with 8 bases identical to TRBD2. The CDR3 length is 19 residues. The V gene's germline CDR1 is SGHNT and CDR2 YYREEE (reference sequence). V shed 0 bases and J 3 bases; nucleotides not matched to a gene: 11. CDR3 loop: CASSLGGPGGPRGANVLTF. The CDR3 DNA follows: TGTGCCAGCAGCTTGGGAGGACCGGGAGGGCCACGTGGGGCCAACGTCCTGACTTTC.

The chain joins TRBV7-8 to TRBJ1-5; D ambiguous. V was cut by 1 base and J by 4 bases, with 8 bases left in between. Germline CDR1 SGHVS, CDR2 FQNEAQ. There are 14 residues in the CDR3. CDR3 nucleotides: TGTGCCAGCAGCTTAGTGGGGTTAAATCAGCCCCAGCATTTT. Translated, it gives CASSLVGLNQPQHF. Combining the CDR3 with reference TRBV7-8 and TRBJ1-5 gives the whole variable domain GAGVSQSPRYKVAKRGQDVALRCDPISGHVSLFWYQQALGQGPEFLTYFQNEAQLDKSGLPSDRFFAERPEGSVSTLKIQRTQQEDSAVYLCASSLVGLNQPQHFGDGTRLSIL.

The chain uses TRBV27 and TRBJ1-5, with 7 bases aligning to TRBD1. CDR1 is MNHEY and CDR2 is SMNVEV in the germline V gene (reference sequence). Trimming removed 5 bases from V and 9 bases from J; junction bases left unmatched: 16. The CDR3 extends over 16 amino acids. The CDR3 sequence is CASSPQGGTRPAPQHF. In DNA form, the CDR3 reads TGTGCCAGCAGTCCCCAGGGGGGCACCAGGCCAGCGCCCCAGCATTTT.

The chain uses TRBV3-1 (or the pseudogene TRBV3-2) and TRBJ1-2; D might be TRBD1 (5 bases). V was pared by 0 bases and J by 4 bases, with 9 bases between. CDR1 is LGHDT and CDR2 is YNNKEL in the germline V gene (reference sequence). CDR3 length: 14 residues. This CDR3 reads CASSQERGVYGYTF. Here the CDR3 DNA reads TGTGCCAGCAGCCAAGAGAGAGGGGTCTATGGCTACACCTTC.

A remark on this clone: Other DNA sequences in this sample translate to the same CDR3. The chain is built from TRBV6-5 and TRBJ1-1; no firm D call. The V end lost 0 bases, the J end lost 3 bases, and 8 bases lay between the germline ends. The germline V gene encodes CDR1 MNHEY and CDR2 SVGAGI. The CDR3 has 14 amino acids. CDR3 amino acids: CASSYSGGDTEAFF. The CDR3 DNA reads TGTGCCAGCAGTTACTCGGGCGGGGACACTGAAGCTTTCTTT.

V is TRBV7-3 and J is TRBJ2-3; the D is unclear. V shed 2 bases and J shed 3 bases, with 9 bases lying between them. From germline, CDR1 is SGHTA and CDR2 FQGTGA. The CDR3 contains 14 residues. DNA for the CDR3: TGTGCCAGCAGCTTATCTCACCCGACAGATACGCAGTATTTT. As protein: CASSLSHPTDTQYF.

V and J are TRBV19 and TRBJ2-3; the D gene could be TRBD1 or TRBD2 (5 bases each). The germline CDR1 and CDR2 sequences are LNHDA and SQIVND (reference sequence). The V gene lost 5 bases and the J gene lost 2 bases, with 14 bases spanning the gap. The CDR3 covers 15 residues. This CDR3 is CASSPRGRDTDTQYF. CDR3 bases: TGTGCCAGTAGTCCCCGGGGCCGCGACACAGATACGCAGTATTTT.

The chain has TRBV27 and TRBJ2-3, with TRBD1 as a possible D gene (5 bases). Germline CDR1 MNHEY, CDR2 SMNVEV (reference sequence). The CDR3 has 12 residues. V was cut by 6 bases and J by 6 bases, with 10 bases left in between. The CDR3 protein is CASRLGPDTQYF. The DNA for the CDR3 is TGTGCCAGCAGACTGGGGCCGGATACGCAGTATTTT.

This rearrangement joins TRBV4-1 to TRBJ2-3, with 8 bases identical to TRBD2. Trimming cost V 1 base and J 6 bases; bases outside gene matches: 6. The CDR3 consists of 15 residues. The germline gives CDR1 MGHRA, CDR2 YSYEKL. The CDR3 nucleotides read TGCGCCAGCAGCCAAGCGGGGCGGGAGGCCGATACGCAGTATTTT. Amino acid sequence: CASSQAGREADTQYF.

V gene TRBV28 combines with J gene TRBJ1-5; tentative D call: TRBD1 (5 bases). Germline assignment: CDR1 MDHEN and CDR2 SYDVKM. Trimming left V 7 bases short and J 3 bases short, with 13 bases between. The CDR3 totals 14 residues. CDR3 nucleotides: TGTGCCAGCAACTCCTGGGGGTCCAATCAGCCCCAGCATTTT. It encodes CASNSWGSNQPQHF. Together with reference TRBV28 and TRBJ1-5, the CDR3 gives the full variable domain: DVKVTQSSRYLVKRTGEKVFLECVQDMDHENMFWYRQDPGLGLRLIYFSYDVKMKEKGDIPEGYSVSREKKERFSLILESASTNQTSMYLCASNSWGSNQPQHFGDGTRLSIL.

The V and J genes are TRBV11-3 and TRBJ2-7; no reliable D call. Germline V gene sequence: CDR1 SGHNT, CDR2 YENEEA. The germline V and J ends were trimmed by 3 bases and 1 base, with 7 bases remaining between them. The CDR3 loop spans 13 amino acids. CDR3 amino acids: CASSFSWSYEQYF. The CDR3, as DNA: TGTGCCAGCAGCTTTTCCTGGTCCTACGAGCAGTACTTC.

V and J are TRBV6-5 and TRBJ2-7; D may correspond to TRBD1 or TRBD2 (6 bases each). V was trimmed by 2 bases and J by 6 bases, leaving 8 bases between them. There are 12 residues in the CDR3. Per germline, CDR1 MNHEY and CDR2 SVGAGI. CDR3 coding DNA: TGTGCCAGCAGTTACGGGGGGCTCGAGCAGTACTTC. Translated: CASSYGGLEQYF.

The chain employs TRBV11-2 and TRBJ2-1, with 13 bases identical to TRBD2. Germline CDR1 is SGHAT and CDR2 is FQNNGV. Germline trimming cut 5 bases from V and 7 bases from J; bases unmatched to any gene: 8. The CDR3 loop spans 16 amino acids. The CDR3 spells CASSRTSGSSWNEQFF. The CDR3 nucleotides read TGTGCCAGCAGCCGGACTAGCGGGAGTTCTTGGAATGAGCAGTTCTTC.

This clone was counted once. This sample also contains other DNA sequences that code for the same CDR3. The chain uses TRBV24-1 and TRBJ2-5; a weak D match, TRBD1 (6 bases). The germline V gene has CDR1 KGHDR and CDR2 SFDVKD. The CDR3 is 15 amino acids. Deletions cut 4 bases from V and 0 bases from J, with 11 bases between. CDR3 nucleotide sequence: TGTGCCACCAGTGACCCCGACAGGTACCAAGAGACCCAGTACTTC. This translates into CATSDPDRYQETQYF.

The chain combines TRBV10-1 with TRBJ2-2, with 11 bases that match TRBD1. Germline values: CDR1 WNHNN, CDR2 SYGVQD (reference sequence). The CDR3 sequence is 14 residues long. With V trimmed by 8 bases and J by 5 bases, 4 bases remained unmatched. The DNA for the CDR3 is TGCGCCAGCGGAGGACAGGGGGCTACCGGGGAGCTGTTTTTT. It translates to CASGGQGATGELFF.

The V call is TRBV6-6, the J call TRBJ2-2, with 9 positions matching TRBD1. V lost 7 bases to trimming and J lost 6 bases; unmatched junction nucleotides: 6. This CDR3 is 14 amino acids long. Germline V gives CDR1 MNHNY, CDR2 SVGAGI (reference sequence). The CDR3 sequence is CASKLTGGSGELFF. CDR3 nucleotide sequence: TGTGCCAGCAAGCTGACAGGGGGGTCCGGGGAGCTGTTTTTT.

The chain is built from TRBV2 and TRBJ1-5, with unresolved D. The ends were cut back, 4 bases at V and 2 bases at J, with 9 bases in the middle. Germline CDR1 reads SNHLY; CDR2 reads FYNNEI. The CDR3 is 14 amino acids. CDR3 residues: CASSGVRGNQPQHF. The CDR3 DNA sequence: TGTGCCAGCAGTGGGGTGAGGGGCAATCAGCCCCAGCATTTT.

The chain recombines TRBV24-1 with TRBJ2-2; no definite D call. The V end lost 4 bases, the J end lost 5 bases, and 7 bases lay between the germline ends. The CDR3 runs to 13 residues. Germline assignment: CDR1 KGHDR and CDR2 SFDVKD. CDR3 region: CATSEKLTGELFF. The CDR3 DNA sequence: TGTGCCACCAGTGAGAAACTTACCGGGGAGCTGTTTTTT.

This chain connects TRBV19 to TRBJ2-1; 7 nucleotides line up with TRBD2. With 7 bases clipped from V and 3 bases from J, the junction kept 6 bases outside the gene matches. This CDR3 contains 14 residues. Germline lookup yields CDR1 LNHDA and CDR2 SQIVND (reference sequence). This chain's CDR3 is CASKAERDYNEQFF. The CDR3 DNA sequence: TGTGCCAGTAAGGCCGAGCGGGACTACAATGAGCAGTTCTTC.

The chain recombines TRBV7-3 with TRBJ2-1, with 10 bases identical to TRBD1. V dropped 5 bases and J dropped 7; count of bases not matched to a gene: 14. This CDR3 region has 17 residues. The germline CDR1 and CDR2 sequences are SGHTA and FQGTGA. CDR3 sequence (DNA): TGTGCCAGCAGCCTCGGAACTCCGGGACAGGGGAGGAATGAGCAGTTCTTC. This codes for CASSLGTPGQGRNEQFF. Filled out from reference TRBV7-3 and TRBJ2-1, the complete variable domain reads GAGVSQTPSNKVTEKGKYVELRCDPISGHTALYWYRQSLGQGPEFLIYFQGTGAADDSGLPNDRFFAVRPEGSVSTLKIQRTERGDSAVYLCASSLGTPGQGRNEQFFGPGTRLTVL.